A single sample is the source of the 26 T cell receptor beta chains below, sequenced in a study of T cells in Graves' hyperthyroidism and ophthalmopathy. The CDR3 regions of TCR beta were amplified from RNA transcripts. HTBI primers were employed in a first-round RT-PCR of the TCR CDR3. MiXCR was run by TCRdb on the multiplex PCR reads, yielding one entry per CDR3 protein. Here the sample spans around 300,000 distinct CDR3 sequences, about an eighth being singletons. Sequencing input: blood. Source of these receptors: a woman in her 40s with Graves' hyperthyroidism.

This clonotype was recorded at least ten times. This rearrangement joins TRBV13 to TRBJ1-2; D is unclear. The CDR3 covers 14 residues. CDR1 and CDR2 (germline): PRHDT, FYEKMQ (reference sequence). Trimming removed 5 bases at V and 3 bases at J, with 13 bases between. CDR3 sequence (DNA): TGTGCCAGCAGCCCTAGAACAGATTACTATGGCTACACCTTC. It yields the protein CASSPRTDYYGYTF.

For this clonotype: At one of its ends the junction is not consistent with the germline gene, which may arise from a read error. The CDR3 coding sequence is TGCGCCAGCAGTGACTTTTCAACCGGGCAGCTGTTTTTT. Protein sequence: CASSDFSTGQLFF. The rearrangement joins TRBV10-2 to TRBJ2-2; D not resolved. The germline CDR1 and CDR2 sequences are WSHSY and SAAADI. CDR3 length: 13 amino acids.

V gene TRBV12-3 or TRBV12-4 combines with J gene TRBJ1-2; the D is unclear. This CDR3 is 13 amino acids long. V lost 5 bases and J lost 4, with 11 bases in between. The CDR3 here is CASSPLLPYGYTF. Here the CDR3 DNA reads TGTGCCAGCAGTCCTCTGCTACCCTATGGCTACACCTTC.

This clonotype was picked up many times. V gene TRBV2 combines with J gene TRBJ1-4, with D uncertain. Germline V lookup: CDR1 SNHLY, CDR2 FYNNEI. The CDR3 is 14 residues long. V lost 1 base and J 7 bases, leaving 10 bases between the germline ends. The chain's CDR3 is CASSEESVGEKLFF. Written as DNA, the CDR3 is TGTGCCAGCAGTGAAGAGTCTGTCGGTGAAAAACTGTTTTTT.

This clonotype was detected many times. The chain links TRBV15 to TRBJ1-1; TRBD1 aligns across 7 bases. Germline V CDR1 and CDR2: LNHNV, YYDKDF (reference sequence). CDR3 length: 14 residues. V gave up 6 bases and J gave up 0 bases; unmatched junction bases: 4. CDR3 DNA sequence: TGTGCCACCAGGGCGGGACAGATGAACACTGAAGCTTTCTTT. Translation gives CATRAGQMNTEAFF.

At least ten counts were recorded for this clonotype. This rearrangement joins TRBV11-2 to TRBJ2-7; weak D call: TRBD2 (8 bases). The CDR3 totals 18 residues. From germline, CDR1 is SGHAT and CDR2 FQNNGV. Trimming shortened V by 0 bases and J by 3 bases, and 21 bases separated the two germline ends. The CDR3 loop is CASSLELSGTVSHYEQYF. The CDR3 DNA reads TGTGCCAGCAGCTTAGAACTTAGCGGGACAGTTTCCCACTACGAGCAGTACTTC.

Ten or more counts support this clonotype. The rearrangement uses TRBV3-1 and TRBJ1-4, with D perhaps matching TRBD1 (5 bases). Trimming pared 1 base from V and 5 bases from J, leaving 11 bases between. This CDR3 has 15 residues. The germline gives CDR1 LGHDT, CDR2 YNNKEL (reference sequence). The CDR3 sequence is CASSQGDSLNEKLFF. The CDR3 DNA is TGTGCCAGCAGCCAAGGAGACAGCCTAAATGAAAAACTGTTTTTT.

In this sample, this clonotype turned up many times. This chain links TRBV20-1 with TRBJ1-2; tentative D call: TRBD1 (6 bases). The CDR3 has 15 amino acids. The germline V gene has CDR1 DFQATT and CDR2 SNEGSKA (reference sequence). Trimming left V 4 bases short and J 3 bases short, with 18 bases between. Here the CDR3 DNA reads TGCAGTGCTACCTTCCGGGGGGGGCGAGACTATGGCTACACCTTC. Encoded protein: CSATFRGGRDYGYTF.

This clonotype showed up many times. This chain connects TRBV6-1 to TRBJ1-2; TRBD1 might be the D (6 bases). Trimming took off 6 bases at V and 2 bases at J, with 16 bases between the two ends. The germline V gene has CDR1 MNHNS and CDR2 SASEGT. The CDR3 runs 15 residues. CDR3 in amino acids: CASRDRDWRNYGYTF. DNA for the CDR3: TGTGCCAGCAGGGACAGAGACTGGAGAAACTATGGCTACACCTTC.

This clonotype occurred many times. The V call is TRBV7-6, the J call TRBJ2-5; TRBD1 or TRBD2 may be the D gene (6 bases each). Germline V gives CDR1 SGHVS, CDR2 FNYEAQ. Trimming took 2 bases from V and 4 from J, leaving 14 bases between them. CDR3 length: 15 amino acids. The CDR3 loop reads CASSLSWGARETQYF. The CDR3 DNA sequence: TGTGCCAGCAGCTTATCTTGGGGGGCGCGAGAGACCCAGTACTTC.

The chain recombines TRBV6-4 with TRBJ1-2, with D perhaps TRBD1 (6 bases). V lost 4 bases and J lost 4, with 16 bases in between. Germline V gene sequence: CDR1 MRHNA, CDR2 SNTAGT. The CDR3 spans 15 residues. The CDR3 here is CASSASGEGVYGYTF. Here the CDR3 DNA reads TGTGCCAGCAGTGCCTCGGGTGAGGGGGTCTATGGCTACACCTTC.

This clonotype was observed a handful of times. The gene calls are TRBV5-6 and TRBJ2-5; D may be TRBD1 or TRBD2 (5 bases each). The CDR3 runs to 14 residues. The germline V gene has CDR1 SGHDT and CDR2 YYEEEE. The germline V and J ends were trimmed by 3 bases and 2 bases, with 11 bases remaining between them. The DNA of the CDR3 is TGTGCCAGCAGCTGGGGACCAGCTCAAGAGACCCAGTACTTC. Translation gives CASSWGPAQETQYF. The full variable domain, completed using reference TRBV5-6 and TRBJ2-5, is DAGVTQSPTHLIKTRGQQVTLRCSPKSGHDTVSWYQQALGQGPQFIFQYYEEEERQRGNFPDRFSGHQFPNYSSELNVNALLLGDSALYLCASSWGPAQETQYFGPGTRLLVL.

This clonotype was counted only a few times. The chain uses TRBV20-1 and TRBJ2-7; unclear D gene. Germline CDR1 reads DFQATT; CDR2 reads SNEGSKA (reference sequence). CDR3 length: 16 residues. V was clipped by 3 bases and J by 0 bases, with 18 bases between them. CDR3 nucleotides: TGCAGTGCTAGGCCCTCTGACCGAGGAAACTCCTACGAGCAGTACTTC. Residues: CSARPSDRGNSYEQYF.

This clonotype was counted at least ten times. V usage is TRBV29-1 and J usage is TRBJ1-1; 7 positions agree with TRBD1. V lost 7 bases and J lost 4; bases outside the gene matches: 6. The V gene's germline CDR1 is SQVTM and CDR2 ANQGSEA. This CDR3 has 12 residues. DNA of the CDR3: TGCAGCGGTAACAGGGGAGGCACTGAAGCTTTCTTT. This gives the protein CSGNRGGTEAFF.

The chain carries TRBV19 and TRBJ1-1, with TRBD1 matching over 7 bases. Trimming at V came to 3 bases and at J to 1 base, leaving 2 bases not matched to a gene. CDR1 and CDR2 from the germline V gene are LNHDA and SQIVND (reference sequence). This CDR3 contains 14 residues. In nucleotides, the CDR3 is TGTGCCAGTAGTATTAACAGGGGGAACACTGAAGCTTTCTTT. It specifies CASSINRGNTEAFF.

The rearrangement links TRBV5-6 to TRBJ2-3, with TRBD1 matching 9 bases. V was pared by 4 bases and J by 5 bases, with 8 bases of the junction left unmatched. CDR1 and CDR2 from the germline V gene are SGHDT and YYEEEE. The CDR3 runs 15 residues. The CDR3 DNA is TGTGCCAGCAGCGCGCGACGGACAGGGGTAGATACGCAGTATTTT. Its translation: CASSARRTGVDTQYF.

This clonotype showed up just a few times. The rearrangement uses TRBV20-1 and TRBJ2-7; the D call may be TRBD1 or TRBD2 (7 bases each). CDR1 and CDR2 (germline): DFQATT, SNEGSKA (reference sequence). The CDR3 runs 13 residues. The germline V and J ends were trimmed by 6 bases and 9 bases, with 21 bases remaining between them. CDR3 nucleotides: TGCAGTGCATGGGACAGACCTTCGGGGGGGCAGTACTTC. As protein: CSAWDRPSGGQYF.

Many counts were recorded for this clonotype. The rearrangement joins TRBV6-2 or TRBV6-3 to TRBJ2-3, with 8 bases matching TRBD2. The CDR3 is made up of 18 amino acids. Unmatched junction bases numbered 19, after V lost 2 bases and J lost 9 bases. The germline V gene encodes CDR1 MNHEY and CDR2 SVGEGT. The CDR3 sequence is CASSYAKSQRERVWTQYF. The CDR3 coding sequence is TGTGCCAGCAGTTACGCCAAATCCCAGCGGGAGAGAGTTTGGACGCAGTATTTT.

This clonotype was picked up many times. This chain connects TRBV2 to TRBJ1-5, with a tentative D call TRBD1 (5 bases). This CDR3 is built from 18 residues. V lost 4 bases to trimming and J lost 3 bases, with 22 bases between them. The germline gives CDR1 SNHLY, CDR2 FYNNEI. The CDR3 DNA sequence: TGTGCCAGCAGTGGGGACCCCTCCGGATGGGTCTTCAATCAGCCCCAGCATTTT. Residues: CASSGDPSGWVFNQPQHF.

This clonotype was observed many times. The chain uses TRBV6-1 and TRBJ2-1, with TRBD2 identical over 11 bases. The CDR3 loop spans 15 amino acids. CDR1 and CDR2 from the germline V gene are MNHNS and SASEGT. V gave up 5 bases and J gave up 6 bases; unmatched junction bases: 6. CDR3 residues: CASSTLAGGSNEQFF. For the CDR3, the DNA is TGTGCCAGCAGTACGCTAGCGGGAGGCAGCAATGAGCAGTTCTTC.

V and J are TRBV4-1 and TRBJ2-1; 12 bases fit TRBD2. The CDR3 totals 16 residues. From germline, CDR1 is MGHRA and CDR2 YSYEKL. Trimming cost V 0 bases and J 6 bases; bases outside gene matches: 3. The CDR3 sequence is CASSQDTSGRPNEQFF. The DNA of the CDR3 is TGCGCCAGCAGCCAAGATACTAGCGGGAGGCCCAATGAGCAGTTCTTC.

This chain uses TRBV15 with TRBJ2-2, with 10 nucleotides matching TRBD2. The CDR3 has 16 residues. Looked up from germline, CDR1 is LNHNV and CDR2 is YYDKDF (reference sequence). J was trimmed by 4 bases and V by 4 bases; bases with no gene match: 6. CDR3 residues: CATSKSSGSFTGELFF. CDR3 DNA sequence: TGTGCCACCAGCAAATCTAGCGGGAGTTTCACCGGGGAGCTGTTTTTT.

V and J are TRBV19 and TRBJ1-1; no clear D gene. The CDR3 is made up of 13 amino acids. The germline V gene encodes CDR1 LNHDA and CDR2 SQIVND (reference sequence). V lost 4 bases and J 0 bases, leaving 6 bases between the germline ends. The CDR3, as DNA: TGTGCCAGTAGTACATCAGTGAACACTGAAGCTTTCTTT. It specifies CASSTSVNTEAFF.

This clonotype has only one observation. The gene calls are TRBV19 and TRBJ2-5, with 7 bases fitting TRBD2. Germline V gene data show CDR1 as LNHDA and CDR2 as SQIVND (reference sequence). J gave up 4 bases and V 3 bases, and 2 bases lay outside the gene matches. The length of the CDR3 is 13 residues. The CDR3 bases are TGTGCCAGTAGTATGCGGGAGAGAGAGACCCAGTACTTC. Protein sequence: CASSMRERETQYF.

Many counts were recorded for this clonotype. This sequence joins TRBV11-2 and TRBJ1-4; D possibly corresponds to TRBD1 (5 bases). CDR1 is SGHAT, CDR2 FQNNGV, per germline. Trimming pared 3 bases from V and 7 bases from J, leaving 9 bases between. This CDR3 is 13 amino acids long. The CDR3: CASSFSGSEKLFF. The CDR3 DNA reads TGTGCCAGCAGCTTTTCAGGGAGTGAAAAACTGTTTTTT.

This clonotype has at least ten counts. The rearrangement joins TRBV5-1 to TRBJ2-1, with TRBD2 as a possible D gene (5 bases). CDR3 length: 16 residues. Germline CDR1 and CDR2: SGHRS and YFSETQ. The V gene lost 0 bases and the J gene lost 4 bases, with 14 bases spanning the gap. The DNA of the CDR3 is TGCGCCAGCAGCTTGGGTTCTAGCAGCTTTTACAATGAGCAGTTCTTC. Translation: CASSLGSSSFYNEQFF.